The TCR beta chain described here comes from a study of blood T cell repertoires in COVID-19 (TCRdb year 2020). Context from the whole study: The collaborator samples originated in the United States, Italy and Spain and spanned the acute and convalescent phases of COVID-19. The repertoires were made available in a free public database intended to serve as a resource for research on the immune response to SARS-CoV-2. The dataset comprised deeply sampled blood TCRbeta repertoires from subjects exposed to, actively infected with, or recovered from COVID-19. The material from the prospective study consisted of cDNA or gDNA derived from T cells, B-cell-depleted T cells, or PBMCs. Sample metadata almost always included a de-identified subject ID, COVID-19 status, age in years and sex. Samples came from the ongoing ImmuneRACE study (first 160 participants) plus 1,254 subjects from 6 global collaborators. Where HLA class I and class II types were available, the types were taken from metadata supplied by the sample provider, not from assay-based typing. The paper's findings and limits, for the study overall: How much clinical and demographic metadata was included differed by source and by participant, and the metadata was provided uncurated.

To note about this clone: It lacks a known antigen. It has no much larger one-base neighbor in the sample; base qualities were not kept.

TCRbeta CDR3 regions were amplified from genomic DNA by means of the immunoSEQ Assay, a bias-controlled multiplex PCR. Processing in the source paper ran as follows. Nucleated cell counts per sample were estimated from amplification of reference gene primers within the assay. To quantify the absolute abundance of each unique TCRbeta CDR3 rearrangement, sequence reads were collapsed and filtered. For each sample, productive Simpson clonality was calculated as the square root of Simpson's diversity index over productive rearrangements. TCRdb's version of the immuneACCESS table is confined to in-frame rearrangements and falls short of the full clone set. An unresolved V gene accounts for under half of the shortfall where checked; the remainder is of unknown origin. Clonal size and the V and J genes are those of that table, whereas D and trimming came from the DNA. The table for this sample lists around 60,000 clones; 75% to 95% of them were counted only once. Under 3% of the sample is taken by the ten largest.

The collaborating institutions used their own protocols to collect whole blood in K2EDTA tubes. For TCRbeta analysis, collaborators shipped samples as frozen whole blood, isolated PBMCs, or DNA extracted from either of those sample types. The junction carries 18 bases between V and J, which are trimmed by 5 bases and 5 bases respectively. The germline V gene provides CDR1 KGHDR and CDR2 SFDVKD. The CDR3 covers 15 residues, taking in both the cysteine and the phenylalanine. Only the CDR3 DNA stays, 45 bases, in frame from base 1. The sequence is built from TRBV24-1 and TRBJ2-7; the D gene is perhaps TRBD1, from 5 matching bases. Sequencing used peripheral blood. The TCR comes from a man between 60 and 70 years old with acute or convalescent COVID-19. The nucleotide sequence reads as follows: TGTGCCACCAGTGGCCATGACACCAGGGTGGACGAGCAGTACTTC. Translated, this is CATSGHDTRVDEQYF.